What follows are 22 T cell receptor beta chains derived from one specimen sequenced in a study of shared clonotypes between healthy human individuals. The assay was immunoSEQ multiplex PCR, and TCRdb's table has in-frame clones only and misses some. The sample contains around 1,100,000 clones, approximately 75% of which appear only once. Input material: memory CD4+ T cells from PBMCs. Subset denoted: CD45RA-negative fraction. These TCRs come from a man aged 18 to 30 in good health. Some clones in this sample may be carry-over from other donors' samples.

This clone is a singleton in its sample. The chain has TRBV6-1 and TRBJ1-2, with no clear D. Germline lookup yields CDR1 MNHNS and CDR2 SASEGT. CDR3 length equals 15 residues. With 7 bases removed from V and 7 bases from J, the gap between germline ends came to 22 bases. The CDR3 sequence: CASTILPVSGGGYTF. In nucleotides, the CDR3 is TGTGCCAGCACTATTCTACCAGTTAGCGGTGGTGGCTACACCTTC.

J is TRBJ2-7 and V is TRBV6-5; 7 bases are shared with TRBD1. The CDR3 length is 15 residues. The V gene end was trimmed by 4 bases and the J gene end by 2 bases; junction bases not matched to a gene: 8. Looked up from germline, CDR1 is MNHEY and CDR2 is SVGAGI. The CDR3 DNA is TGTGCCAGCAGTTTTCGACAGGGTAGTCCCTACGAGCAGTACTTC. Its translation is CASSFRQGSPYEQYF.

The chain has TRBV10-3 and TRBJ1-5, with D possibly TRBD1 on 5 matching bases. Trimming took off 0 bases at V and 4 bases at J, with 10 bases between the two ends. Germline V gene data show CDR1 as ENHRY and CDR2 as SYGVKD. The CDR3 is made up of 15 amino acids. The CDR3 DNA is TGTGCCATCAGTGAGTCGGTAGGGGCTAATCAGCCCCAGCATTTT. It specifies CAISESVGANQPQHF.

This clone was counted many times. This sequence joins TRBV5-5 and TRBJ2-3; D could derive from TRBD1 or TRBD2 (5 bases each). Germline CDR1 reads SGHKS; CDR2 reads YYEKEE (reference sequence). The CDR3 runs to 18 residues. The germline V and J ends were trimmed by 0 bases and 0 bases, with 17 bases remaining between them. The CDR3 DNA reads as TGTGCCAGCAGCTTGGGGCAGGGAGTATGGCTGAGCACAGATACGCAGTATTTT. It yields the protein CASSLGQGVWLSTDTQYF.

The V and J genes are TRBV28 and TRBJ2-7; D is perhaps TRBD2 (6 bases). The CDR3 length is 13 residues. Trimming removed 9 bases at V and 2 bases at J, with 14 bases between. The germline gives CDR1 MDHEN, CDR2 SYDVKM. The CDR3 coding sequence is TGTGCCAGTTCCGGGACTTCACCCTACGAGCAGTACTTC. Amino acid sequence: CASSGTSPYEQYF.

The V and J genes are TRBV5-1 and TRBJ1-1; D gene uncertain. The germline V gene encodes CDR1 SGHRS and CDR2 YFSETQ. The CDR3 has 15 amino acids. The V gene lost 3 bases and the J gene lost 0 bases, with 12 bases spanning the gap. The CDR3 spells CASSSNLGMNTEAFF. The CDR3 DNA reads TGCGCCAGCAGCTCCAATCTCGGGATGAACACTGAAGCTTTCTTT.

The rearrangement uses TRBV4-3 and TRBJ1-5; D may be TRBD1 (5 bases). V shed 0 bases and J shed 7 bases, with 13 bases lying between them. The CDR3 covers 15 residues. CDR1 and CDR2 (germline): LGHNA, YSLEER. The chain's CDR3 is CASSQDGRGGQPQHF. In DNA form, the CDR3 reads TGCGCCAGCAGCCAAGATGGAAGGGGAGGGCAGCCCCAGCATTTT.

This clone has more than one count but fewer than ten. The chain couples TRBV4-1 to TRBJ1-4, with D possibly matching TRBD1 (5 bases). Trimming removed 6 bases at V and 4 bases at J, with 21 bases between. Germline lookup yields CDR1 MGHRA and CDR2 YSYEKL. The CDR3 length is 17 residues. The CDR3 DNA sequence: TGCGCCAGCAGACCGGGACCCGCTTTTAATCTTAATGAAAAACTGTTTTTT. It yields the protein CASRPGPAFNLNEKLFF.

The V call is TRBV5-1, the J call TRBJ2-5, with 8 bases lining up with TRBD1. With V trimmed by 4 bases and J by 3 bases, 14 bases remained unmatched. CDR3 length: 17 amino acids. Germline lookup yields CDR1 SGHRS and CDR2 YFSETQ. DNA of the CDR3: TGCGCCAGCAGCGGGCACAGGGGGTACCCAGGAGAAGAGACCCAGTACTTC. This gives the protein CASSGHRGYPGEETQYF.

This clone showed up many times. V gene TRBV5-6 combines with J gene TRBJ2-7; 11 bases line up with TRBD1. Germline V gives CDR1 SGHDT, CDR2 YYEEEE. The CDR3 consists of 17 residues. V trimming: 5 bases; J trimming: 2 bases; junction bases outside the gene matches: 12. CDR3 sequence reads: CASRLGGPGQGAYEQYF. The CDR3 DNA reads TGTGCCAGCAGGCTAGGGGGGCCGGGACAGGGGGCCTACGAGCAGTACTTC.

The rearrangement joins TRBV11-2 to TRBJ2-3; D may be TRBD2 (6 bases). In germline, CDR1 is SGHAT, CDR2 FQNNGV. CDR3 size: 18 residues. The V end was cut by 5 bases, the J end by 1 base, with 22 bases between. CDR3 sequence reads: CASSQLYGNGGGTDTQYF. CDR3 coding DNA: TGTGCCAGCAGCCAACTCTATGGCAACGGGGGAGGCACAGATACGCAGTATTTT.

This chain joins TRBV25-1 and TRBJ2-3, with D possibly being TRBD1 (6 bases). This CDR3 has 13 residues. Germline V gene data show CDR1 as MGHDK and CDR2 as SYGVNS. The V gene lost 6 bases and the J gene lost 8 bases, with 15 bases spanning the gap. CDR3 DNA: TGTGCCAGCAGCAGGGGCGGCGGCGCTACGCAGTATTTT. Protein sequence: CASSRGGGATQYF.

This clone turned up a few times. The chain uses TRBV5-6 and TRBJ1-2, with TRBD1 as a possible D gene (5 bases). Germline V gene sequence: CDR1 SGHDT, CDR2 YYEEEE. V was shortened by 2 bases and J by 4 bases, with 12 bases between the two germline ends. This CDR3 comprises 14 residues. CDR3 region: CASSFHPGLYGYTF. The CDR3 nucleotides are TGTGCCAGCAGCTTCCACCCGGGACTCTATGGCTACACCTTC.

This rearrangement joins TRBV12-5 to TRBJ1-2; D not certain. Germline assignment: CDR1 LGHNT and CDR2 FRNRAP. The CDR3 has 12 amino acids. Trimming shortened V by 6 bases and J by 8 bases, and 13 bases separated the two germline ends. CDR3 in amino acids: CASGIPRGGYTF. CDR3 nucleotide sequence: TGTGCTAGTGGGATCCCCCGAGGGGGCTACACCTTC. The full variable domain, completed using reference TRBV12-5 and TRBJ1-2, is DARVTQTPRHKVTEMGQEVTMRCQPILGHNTVFWYRQTMMQGLELLAYFRNRAPLDDSGMPKDRFSAEMPDATLATLKIQPSEPRDSAVYFCASGIPRGGYTFGSGTRLTVV.

The V and J genes are TRBV10-3 and TRBJ2-7; TRBD1 agrees at 7 bases. J was trimmed by 1 base and V by 6 bases; bases with no gene match: 6. CDR1 is ENHRY, CDR2 SYGVKD, per germline. This CDR3 comprises 14 residues. Here the CDR3 DNA reads TGTGCCATCAGAAAGGACAGGCAATCCTACGAGCAGTACTTC. This codes for CAIRKDRQSYEQYF.

This clone was counted only a few times. The V and J genes are TRBV5-1 and TRBJ2-5; 8 bases match TRBD1. This CDR3 is 14 amino acids long. Trimming took 4 bases from V and 3 from J; bases not matched to a gene: 5. The germline gives CDR1 SGHRS, CDR2 YFSETQ. CDR3: CASSIGQGEETQYF. The DNA of the CDR3 is TGCGCCAGCAGCATAGGACAGGGCGAAGAGACCCAGTACTTC. Full variable domain (outside the CDR3, taken from reference TRBV5-1 and TRBJ2-5): KAGVTQTPRYLIKTRGQQVTLSCSPISGHRSVSWYQQTPGQGLQFLFEYFSETQRNKGNFPGRFSGRQFSNSRSEMNVSTLELGDSALYLCASSIGQGEETQYFGPGTRLLVL.

Points on this clone: Additional DNA sequences in this sample encode the identical CDR3. In DNA, the CDR3 is TGCGCCAGCAGCTTGACTACCGGGAGCTATGGCTACACCTTC. This encodes CASSLTTGSYGYTF. This chain links TRBV5-1 with TRBJ1-2; D gene uncertain. The V end lost 1 base, the J end lost 4 bases, and 11 bases lay between the germline ends. Germline CDR1 SGHRS, CDR2 YFSETQ. The CDR3 contains 14 residues.

The genes are TRBV4-1 and TRBJ1-5; D remains ambiguous. Germline V gives CDR1 MGHRA, CDR2 YSYEKL. The length of the CDR3 is 19 residues. V lost 4 bases and J 0 bases, leaving 22 bases between the germline ends. This CDR3 is CASSPRGGPPPYSNQPQHF. The CDR3, as DNA: TGCGCCAGCAGCCCCCGTGGAGGGCCACCCCCTTATAGCAATCAGCCCCAGCATTTT.

V usage is TRBV7-3 and J usage is TRBJ2-1; 7 nucleotides line up with TRBD2. V shed 5 bases, J shed 10 bases, and the junction held 14 bases outside the gene matches. Looked up from germline, CDR1 is SGHTA and CDR2 is FQGTGA. The CDR3 length is 15 residues. The CDR3 sequence is CASSPSSAGVSEQFF. The DNA for the CDR3 is TGTGCCAGCAGCCCTTCTTCGGCGGGAGTTTCGGAGCAGTTCTTC.

The chain joins TRBV29-1 to TRBJ2-3; a possible D gene is TRBD2 (7 bases). The V gene's germline CDR1 is SQVTM and CDR2 ANQGSEA. V lost 6 bases to trimming and J lost 6 bases, with 16 bases between them. The CDR3 totals 13 residues. CDR3 residues: CSVGGRSMDTQYF. The DNA of the CDR3 is TGCAGCGTGGGGGGGCGGAGCATGGATACGCAGTATTTT.

V usage is TRBV4-1 and J usage is TRBJ1-2, with D unresolved. This CDR3 is built from 14 residues. Germline V lookup: CDR1 MGHRA, CDR2 YSYEKL. Trimming pared 0 bases from V and 6 bases from J, leaving 11 bases between. CDR3 nucleotides: TGCGCCAGCAGCCAAGACTTGGCTGACCATGGCTACACCTTC. It encodes CASSQDLADHGYTF.

In this sample, this clone turned up a few times. The rearrangement links TRBV5-1 to TRBJ1-5, with D perhaps TRBD1 (5 bases). This CDR3 region has 15 residues. From germline, CDR1 is SGHRS and CDR2 YFSETQ. V lost 4 bases and J lost 1, with 12 bases in between. The CDR3 loop is CASSRGDGSNQPQHF. DNA for the CDR3: TGCGCCAGCAGCCGGGGGGACGGGAGCAATCAGCCCCAGCATTTT.